This T cell receptor (beta chain) was identified in a study of blood T cell repertoires in COVID-19. Study at large: Spain, Italy and the United States supplied samples that represented acute and convalescent COVID-19. Nucleic acid was either cDNA or gDNA, and it came from T cells, B-cell-depleted T cells, or PBMCs.

Trimming pared 4 bases from V and 3 bases from J, leaving 11 bases between. CDR3 length: 14 amino acids. Germline CDR1 is LGHNA and CDR2 is YNFKEQ. Methods used by the authors: Amplified reference gene primers provided the basis for estimating nucleated cell counts. The assay was immunoSEQ multiplex PCR, and TCRdb's table has in-frame clones only and misses some. V and J calls and clone size are copied from that table; D and trimming were computed from the DNA. The sample shows about 260,000 clones, approximately 82% of them seen only once. The specimen was peripheral blood. The chain links TRBV4-2 to TRBJ2-3, with D uncertain. This sequence originates from an elderly woman with acute or convalescent COVID-19. The CDR3 here is CASSRSVGTDTQYF. The CDR3 region has the DNA TGTGCCAGCAGCCGAAGCGTAGGAACAGATACGCAGTATTTT.